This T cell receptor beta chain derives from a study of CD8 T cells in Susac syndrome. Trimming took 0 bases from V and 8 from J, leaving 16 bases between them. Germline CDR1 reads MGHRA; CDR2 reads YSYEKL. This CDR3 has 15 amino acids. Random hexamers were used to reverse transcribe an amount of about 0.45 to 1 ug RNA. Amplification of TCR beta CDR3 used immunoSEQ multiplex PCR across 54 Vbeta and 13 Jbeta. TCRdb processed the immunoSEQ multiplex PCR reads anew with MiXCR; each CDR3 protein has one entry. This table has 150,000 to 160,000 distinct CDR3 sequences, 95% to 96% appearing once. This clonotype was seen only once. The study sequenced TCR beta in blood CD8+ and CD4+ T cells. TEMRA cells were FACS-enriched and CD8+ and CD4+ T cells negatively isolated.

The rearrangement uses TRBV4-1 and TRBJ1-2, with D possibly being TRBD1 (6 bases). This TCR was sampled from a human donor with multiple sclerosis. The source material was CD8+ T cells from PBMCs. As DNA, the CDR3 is TGCGCCAGCAGCCAAGAGGGCCCACAGGGTGAGGGCTACACCTTC. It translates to CASSQEGPQGEGYTF.